The 12 T cell receptor beta chains below come from one sample, sequenced in a study of T cell responses to AZD1222 COVID-19 vaccine. Clones were sequenced by immunoSEQ multiplex PCR, and TCRdb holds only the in-frame ones, with some missing. This table holds about 120,000 clones, approximately 83% found once. This specimen consisted of peripheral blood, obtained on day 0 of AZD1222 vaccination. Receptor source: an adult in good health.

This chain joins TRBV3-1 (or the pseudogene TRBV3-2) and TRBJ1-5, with TRBD1 matching over 8 bases. Germline V gene sequence: CDR1 LGHDT, CDR2 YNNKEL (reference sequence). The CDR3 is 14 residues long. Unmatched junction bases numbered 7, after V lost 5 bases and J lost 7 bases. The DNA for the CDR3 is TGTGCCAGCAGCTTCGGACAGGGTGCCCAGCCCCAGCATTTT. This sequence encodes CASSFGQGAQPQHF.

This clone has just one count. The V gene is TRBV6-5, the J gene TRBJ2-7; TRBD1 matches 8 bases. Germline CDR1 is MNHEY and CDR2 is SVGAGI. With V trimmed by 5 bases and J by 1 base, 7 bases remained unmatched. This CDR3 region has 15 residues. CDR3 sequence (DNA): TGTGCCAGCAGTACGACGGACAGGGCGTCCTACGAGCAGTACTTC. It specifies CASSTTDRASYEQYF.

The chain links TRBV19 to TRBJ2-1; perhaps TRBD2 as D (5 bases). Trimming took off 1 base at V and 2 bases at J, with 12 bases between the two ends. This CDR3 spans 16 amino acids. Germline lookup yields CDR1 LNHDA and CDR2 SQIVND (reference sequence). CDR3 amino acids: CASSIGSAAAYNEQFF. The CDR3 DNA is TGTGCCAGTAGTATAGGATCAGCGGCTGCCTACAATGAGCAGTTCTTC.

The chain recombines TRBV27 with TRBJ1-1; possible D gene TRBD1, 6 bases. CDR3 size: 14 residues. The germline gives CDR1 MNHEY, CDR2 SMNVEV (reference sequence). Trimming pared 4 bases from V and 1 base from J, leaving 10 bases between. This CDR3 reads CASSSQGWNTEAFF. CDR3 bases: TGTGCCAGCAGTTCCCAGGGGTGGAACACTGAAGCTTTCTTT.

The V and J genes are TRBV5-8 and TRBJ1-5; no clear D. Trimming pared 2 bases from V and 0 bases from J, leaving 9 bases between. This CDR3 spans 15 amino acids. Looked up from germline, CDR1 is SGHTS and CDR2 is YDEGEE. The CDR3 DNA follows: TGTGCCAGCAGCTTCGGAGGGTTTAGCAATCAGCCCCAGCATTTT. It encodes CASSFGGFSNQPQHF.

This clone was seen a handful of times. The chain joins TRBV10-3 to TRBJ1-6; no clear D gene. The V gene lost 2 bases and the J gene lost 7 bases, with 9 bases spanning the gap. The CDR3 spans 14 residues. Looked up from germline, CDR1 is ENHRY and CDR2 is SYGVKD. In DNA form, the CDR3 reads TGTGCCATCAGTGAGGAGGGCCGAAATTCACCCCTCCACTTT. Residues: CAISEEGRNSPLHF.

The rearrangement joins TRBV11-2 to TRBJ1-1; D not resolved. The CDR3 totals 14 residues. The germline CDR1 and CDR2 sequences are SGHAT and FQNNGV. Trimming removed 5 bases at V and 1 base at J, with 11 bases between. The CDR3 is CASSPTLRNTEAFF. CDR3 DNA sequence: TGTGCCAGCAGCCCGACCCTGAGGAACACTGAAGCTTTCTTT.

This sequence joins TRBV7-9 and TRBJ2-7; D uncertain. In germline, CDR1 is SEHNR, CDR2 FQNEAQ (reference sequence). Trimming took 3 bases from V and 2 from J, leaving 11 bases between them. The CDR3 contains 14 residues. CDR3 coding DNA: TGTGCCAGCAGCTTGGACGGAACCGCCTACGAGCAGTACTTC. Amino acids: CASSLDGTAYEQYF.

Note on this clone: The junction shows a germline mismatch at one end, possibly a read error. The gene calls are TRBV10-3 and TRBJ1-1, with a weak D call TRBD1 (6 bases). Germline values: CDR1 ENHRY, CDR2 SYGVKD. CDR3 length: 15 amino acids. CDR3 bases: TGTGCCATCAGGGAGTACAACAGGGTCGGCACTGAAGCTTTCTTT. This gives the protein CAIREYNRVGTEAFF.

The chain is built from TRBV28 and TRBJ1-3; D is undetermined. V lost 7 bases and J 3 bases, leaving 7 bases between the germline ends. CDR1 is MDHEN and CDR2 is SYDVKM in the germline V gene. The CDR3 has 12 residues. The CDR3 is CASTLSGNTIYF. DNA of the CDR3: TGTGCCAGCACCTTGAGTGGAAACACCATATATTTT.

The chain couples TRBV5-4 to TRBJ2-7, with 13 positions matching TRBD2. J lost 2 bases, V lost 0 bases, and 5 bases had no gene match. Germline CDR1 is SGHNT and CDR2 is YYREEE (reference sequence). The CDR3 length is 17 residues. The CDR3 DNA follows: TGTGCCAGCAGCTTGGGGACTAGCGGGAGCCTCACCTACGAGCAGTACTTC. The encoded protein is CASSLGTSGSLTYEQYF. Together with reference TRBV5-4 and TRBJ2-7, the CDR3 gives the full variable domain: ETGVTQSPTHLIKTRGQQVTLRCSSQSGHNTVSWYQQALGQGPQFIFQYYREEENGRGNFPPRFSGLQFPNYSSELNVNALELDDSALYLCASSLGTSGSLTYEQYFGPGTRLTVT.

V and J are TRBV12-3 or TRBV12-4 and TRBJ1-1; D is uncertain. Trimming took off 3 bases at V and 1 base at J, with 6 bases between the two ends. This CDR3 has 13 amino acids. The CDR3 spells CASSFFGNTEAFF. The CDR3 region has the DNA TGTGCCAGCAGTTTTTTCGGGAACACTGAAGCTTTCTTT.